This T cell receptor beta chain was identified during a study of CD8 T cells in ankylosing spondylitis. Study observations and caveats: A number of the motif variants had already been described in reactive arthritis synovial fluid and blood. Within peripheral blood, clones linked to disease were CD8+ and relatively rare.

This clonotype was recorded many times. Its antigen is unidentified. Quantitative 5'-RACE with molecular barcodes produced the TCR beta libraries. MiXCR, applied by TCRdb to the 5' RACE reads, yields one record per CDR3 protein. The profile shows approximately 250,000 distinct CDR3 sequences, approximately 10% of them singletons. CDR1 is WSHSY and CDR2 is SAAADI in the germline V gene. The CDR3 is made up of 15 amino acids. With 4 bases clipped from V and 5 bases from J, the junction kept 6 bases outside the gene matches. The sample was blood, either unsorted or a sorted T cell fraction (not recorded which). The V and J genes are TRBV10-2 and TRBJ2-3, with 10 bases lining up with TRBD2. The TCR originated in a male donor with ankylosing spondylitis or in good health (not recorded which). CDR3 in DNA: TGCGCCAGCAGTGCAAGACTAGCGGGTGGAGATACGCAGTATTTT. Protein sequence: CASSARLAGGDTQYF.